Many counts were recorded for the clone carrying this TCR beta chain. V lost 1 base to trimming and J lost 5 bases, with 12 bases between them. Germline V gene lookup returns CDR1 LGHNA and CDR2 YSLEER. CDR3 length: 15 residues. TCRdb reprocessed the 5' RACE reads via MiXCR and lists one record per CDR3 protein. The data contain roughly 220,000 distinct CDR3 sequences, just over 9.5% of them singletons. This specimen belongs to a study of T-cell memory formation after mild COVID-19. Specimen: PBMCs or a T cell subset sorted from them (not recorded which). This clonotype was obtained from a man aged 18 to 30 who had mild COVID-19 (a few samples of this study predate the infection). Cell type and time point are not known. The rearrangement links TRBV4-3 to TRBJ1-5; the D gene is possibly TRBD1 (5 bases). CDR3 nucleotides: TGCGCCAGCAGCCAAGGGGGCCAGCCCCATCAGCCCCAGCATTTT. Its translation: CASSQGGQPHQPQHF.